The 28 T cell receptor beta chains below were found in one sample sequenced in a study of neurological immune-mediated disorders (dated by TCRdb to about 2019). Library preparation used 5' RACE. TCRdb records Illumina HiSeq 2500 as the sequencer. Starting from the raw public reads, TCRdb applied fastp trimming at Q25, assembled clones with MiXCR and retained in-frame beta chains. Rows merge per CDR3 protein into single entries with the most common DNA and genes. The sample table contains 15,000 to 20,000 distinct CDR3 sequences; only one count was recorded for around 15% of them. The top ten hold approximately 8% of the sample. Material for sequencing was CD4+ T cells from blood. These TCRs come from an older woman with HTLV-1-associated myelopathy (HAM/TSP).

This clonotype was recorded at least ten times. The J gene is TRBJ2-3, the V gene TRBV29-1; unclear D gene. Germline V CDR1 and CDR2: SQVTM, ANQGSEA. The V end lost 6 bases, the J end lost 2 bases, and 12 bases lay between the germline ends. The CDR3 runs to 13 residues. CDR3 in amino acids: CSVVRFPTDTQYF. The CDR3 coding sequence is TGCAGCGTCGTCCGCTTTCCCACAGATACGCAGTATTTT.

The table lists this clonotype with many counts. The V call is TRBV20-1, the J call TRBJ2-5; possibly TRBD2 for D (6 bases). Looked up from germline, CDR1 is DFQATT and CDR2 is SNEGSKA (reference sequence). CDR3 size: 14 residues. Between the trimmed V and J ends, which lost 3 bases and 5 bases, there was a span of 16 bases. In DNA form, the CDR3 reads TGCAGTGCTAGCTCCGGGAGTGCTGTGGAGACCCAGTACTTC. The encoded protein is CSASSGSAVETQYF.

This clonotype was picked up many times. The chain has TRBV20-1 and TRBJ1-5; D gene ambiguous. The CDR3 has 13 amino acids. Trimming took 6 bases from V and 0 from J, leaving 9 bases between them. Germline V lookup: CDR1 DFQATT, CDR2 SNEGSKA (reference sequence). For the CDR3, the DNA is TGCAGTGCAAGGACCGTTAGCAATCAGCCCCAGCATTTT. It encodes CSARTVSNQPQHF.

This clonotype was found many times. The chain carries TRBV20-1 and TRBJ2-5; no definite D call. Germline assignment: CDR1 DFQATT and CDR2 SNEGSKA (reference sequence). The CDR3 loop spans 12 amino acids. Trimming removed 4 bases at V and 2 bases at J, with 8 bases between. CDR3 region: CSAKHRQETQYF. CDR3 sequence (DNA): TGCAGTGCTAAACACCGACAAGAGACCCAGTACTTC.

This clonotype was detected many times. This rearrangement joins TRBV7-2 to TRBJ2-3, with D possibly TRBD2 on 7 matching bases. Trimming removed 1 base at V and 3 bases at J, with 14 bases between. The germline V gene encodes CDR1 SGHTA and CDR2 FQGNSA. This CDR3 is 16 amino acids long. As DNA, the CDR3 is TGTGCCAGCAGCTTAGGAGGGGGGGCCCGAACAGATACGCAGTATTTT. Its translation is CASSLGGGARTDTQYF.

The genes are TRBV20-1 and TRBJ2-1, with 12 bases that match TRBD2. The V segment lost 6 bases and the J segment 7 bases; nucleotides outside the gene matches: 7. The CDR3 sequence is 14 residues long. Germline V CDR1 and CDR2: DFQATT, SNEGSKA (reference sequence). CDR3 sequence: CSARLAGAGNEQFF. CDR3 DNA sequence: TGCAGTGCAAGACTAGCGGGAGCCGGGAATGAGCAGTTCTTC.

In this sample, this clonotype turned up many times. V is TRBV5-1 and J is TRBJ1-6, with D perhaps matching TRBD1 (5 bases). This CDR3 is 15 amino acids long. Trimming removed 3 bases at V and 8 bases at J, with 15 bases between. Per germline, CDR1 SGHRS and CDR2 YFSETQ. This CDR3 is CASSSRRARDSPLHF. CDR3 nucleotide sequence: TGCGCCAGCAGCTCCCGCAGGGCTCGGGATTCACCCCTCCACTTT.

On this clonotype: Because the CDR3's place on the DNA is in doubt, the DNA is left out and the CDR3 is given as listed by TCRdb. V gene TRBV5-1 combines with J gene TRBJ2-3; the table's D gene call, TRBD2, was not cross checked with the DNA. The CDR3 totals 22 residues, both ends included. CDR1 is SGHRS and CDR2 is YFSETQ in the germline V gene. The CDR3 region is CASSFYICSASTGGGGSNTQYF.

This clonotype was found many times. The gene calls are TRBV20-1 and TRBJ1-2; no clear D. CDR1 and CDR2 (germline): DFQATT, SNEGSKA (reference sequence). This CDR3 region has 12 residues. V was clipped by 0 bases and J by 12 bases, with 14 bases between them. CDR3 residues: CSARDSGRHNTF. CDR3 DNA sequence: TGCAGTGCTAGAGATTCGGGCCGCCATAACACCTTC.

This clonotype showed up many times. The rearrangement uses TRBV24-1 and TRBJ2-7; 15 nucleotides agree with TRBD2. The junction had 8 bases not matched to a gene; V was cut back by 4 bases and J by 5 bases. The CDR3 extends over 17 amino acids. Germline CDR1 and CDR2: KGHDR and SFDVKD. CDR3 region: CATSDFGLAGGRNEQYF. The CDR3 DNA sequence: TGTGCCACCAGTGACTTTGGACTAGCGGGAGGGCGTAACGAGCAGTACTTC.

This clonotype has at least ten counts. This sequence joins TRBV5-5 and TRBJ1-6; D ambiguous. Germline V gene lookup returns CDR1 SGHKS and CDR2 YYEKEE (reference sequence). The V end lost 6 bases, the J end lost 7 bases, and 14 bases lay between the germline ends. There are 14 residues in the CDR3. Here the CDR3 DNA reads TGTGCCAGCACCGAGAGGATATGGAATTCACCCCTCCACTTT. Its protein product is CASTERIWNSPLHF.

The chain has TRBV20-1 and TRBJ1-1, with a tentative D call TRBD1 (5 bases). Germline V CDR1 and CDR2: DFQATT, SNEGSKA (reference sequence). V shed 5 bases and J shed 0 bases, with 13 bases lying between them. This CDR3 is built from 14 residues. Here the CDR3 reads CSAGQDSVNTEAFF. The DNA for the CDR3 is TGCAGTGCTGGCCAAGACAGCGTGAACACTGAAGCTTTCTTT.

This clonotype was seen at least ten times. The J gene is TRBJ1-2, the V gene TRBV20-1; 7 nucleotides line up with TRBD1. With 6 bases clipped from V and 7 bases from J, the junction kept 11 bases outside the gene matches. CDR1 DFQATT and CDR2 SNEGSKA come from the germline V gene (reference sequence). CDR3 size: 13 residues. CDR3 sequence: CSAPGEGAAGYTF. The CDR3, as DNA: TGCAGTGCACCCGGGGAGGGGGCGGCTGGCTACACCTTC.

This clonotype counts as medium-sized. The chain combines TRBV7-8 with TRBJ2-1; 8 nucleotides line up with TRBD2. CDR3 length: 16 residues. J gave up 2 bases and V 2 bases, and 5 bases lay outside the gene matches. CDR1 and CDR2 from the germline V gene are SGHVS and FQNEAQ. Written as DNA, the CDR3 is TGTGCCAGCAGCTTAATGGGTAGCGGGACCTACAATGAGCAGTTCTTC. It is translated as CASSLMGSGTYNEQFF.

This clonotype has ten or more counts. The chain joins TRBV20-1 to TRBJ1-6; D call uncertain. This CDR3 contains 14 residues. Trimming took off 1 base at V and 8 bases at J, with 12 bases between the two ends. Germline assignment: CDR1 DFQATT and CDR2 SNEGSKA (reference sequence). For the CDR3, the DNA is TGCAGTGCTAGAGTGGAGGTTGTTGATTCACCCCTCCACTTT. Its translation is CSARVEVVDSPLHF.

This clonotype was detected many times. V is TRBV11-3 and J is TRBJ1-5, with D hard to call. The CDR3 is 13 amino acids. The germline gives CDR1 SGHNT, CDR2 YENEEA. Trimming took 5 bases from V and 4 from J, leaving 9 bases between them. In DNA form, the CDR3 reads TGTGCCAGCAGCCTTGGTTTTAATCAGCCCCAGCATTTT. Translated, it gives CASSLGFNQPQHF.

By its share, this clonotype is medium-sized. This chain joins TRBV12-3 or TRBV12-4 and TRBJ2-7; no clear D. The CDR3 is 12 residues long. Trimming pared 5 bases from V and 6 bases from J, leaving 11 bases between. The CDR3 nucleotides are TGTGCCAGCAGTACCACTTATACCGAGCAGTACTTC. As protein: CASSTTYTEQYF.

This clonotype appeared many times. This chain uses TRBV20-1 with TRBJ1-2, with D perhaps matching TRBD1 (6 bases). The CDR3 is made up of 16 amino acids. Germline loops: CDR1 DFQATT, CDR2 SNEGSKA (reference sequence). V was cut by 0 bases and J by 1 base, with 15 bases left in between. The CDR3, as DNA: TGCAGTGCTAGAGATCGACAGCTGGGACATAACTATGGCTACACCTTC. The encoded protein is CSARDRQLGHNYGYTF.

This clonotype was seen many times. The chain combines TRBV7-2 with TRBJ2-7; 11 nucleotides line up with TRBD1. V shed 2 bases, J shed 5 bases, and the junction held 11 bases outside the gene matches. This CDR3 contains 17 residues. Looked up from germline, CDR1 is SGHTA and CDR2 is FQGNSA. The CDR3 is CASSLRYGDRGSDEQYF. CDR3 bases: TGTGCCAGCAGCTTACGTTACGGGGACAGGGGGTCGGACGAGCAGTACTTC.

This clonotype was found many times. The rearrangement links TRBV20-1 to TRBJ2-7, with D tentatively TRBD1 (6 bases). Germline V gene lookup returns CDR1 DFQATT and CDR2 SNEGSKA (reference sequence). The CDR3 runs 13 residues. Trimming pared 4 bases from V and 3 bases from J, leaving 13 bases between. The CDR3 coding sequence is TGCAGTGCTACTCAGGGGAACAGCTACGAGCAGTACTTC. This encodes CSATQGNSYEQYF.

In its sample, this clonotype was seen many times. The chain has TRBV10-3 and TRBJ2-3, with 7 bases that match TRBD2. V lost 1 base and J lost 2; bases outside the gene matches: 6. The CDR3 has 16 residues. The germline V gene has CDR1 ENHRY and CDR2 SYGVKD. The CDR3 sequence: CAISEFTSEITDTQYF. DNA for the CDR3: TGTGCCATCAGTGAGTTCACTAGCGAGATCACAGATACGCAGTATTTT.

In its sample, this clonotype was seen many times. The chain uses TRBV20-1 and TRBJ2-7; D is possibly TRBD1 (6 bases). This CDR3 comprises 13 residues. The V and J ends lost 6 bases and 0 bases respectively, with 12 bases between them. The germline gives CDR1 DFQATT, CDR2 SNEGSKA (reference sequence). Here the CDR3 reads CSASDRSSYEQYF. For the CDR3, the DNA is TGCAGTGCCTCGGACAGAAGCTCCTACGAGCAGTACTTC.

This clonotype was counted ten times or more. The CDR3 coding sequence is TGCAGTGCTAGCCCCCTGGACAGGGGATCTAACTATGGCTACACCTTC. Amino acid sequence: CSASPLDRGSNYGYTF. The chain combines TRBV20-1 with TRBJ1-2; 9 nucleotides align to TRBD1. Germline V gene lookup returns CDR1 DFQATT and CDR2 SNEGSKA (reference sequence). The CDR3 length is 16 residues. The ends lost 3 bases at V and 0 bases at J; junction bases unmatched: 8.

This clonotype was observed many times. The rearrangement links TRBV3-1 to TRBJ1-1; D is unclear. CDR1 LGHDT and CDR2 YNNKEL come from the germline V gene (reference sequence). CDR3 length equals 11 residues. V was shortened by 3 bases and J by 1 base, with 0 bases between the two germline ends. The CDR3, as DNA: TGTGCCAGCAGCCAGAACACTGAAGCTTTCTTT. Protein product: CASSQNTEAFF. The full variable domain, with the rest looked up from reference TRBV3-1 and TRBJ1-1, is DTAVSQTPKYLVTQMGNDKSIKCEQNLGHDTMYWYKQDSKKFLKIMFSYNNKELIINETVPNRFSPKSPDKAHLNLHINSLELGDSAVYFCASSQNTEAFFGQGTRLTVV.

The rearrangement uses TRBV2 and TRBJ2-7; a weak D match, TRBD1 (5 bases). This CDR3 comprises 13 residues. The V gene's germline CDR1 is SNHLY and CDR2 FYNNEI. Trimming removed 3 bases from V and 4 bases from J, with 10 bases in between. The CDR3 DNA follows: TGTGCCAGCAGTGATTACAGGCCATACGAGCAGTACTTC. Encoded protein: CASSDYRPYEQYF.

This clonotype was found many times. The chain has TRBV20-1 and TRBJ2-3; tentatively, D is TRBD1 or TRBD2 (6 bases each). The CDR3 runs 15 residues. V dropped 3 bases and J dropped 4 bases, with 17 bases sitting between them. Germline V gene sequence: CDR1 DFQATT, CDR2 SNEGSKA (reference sequence). CDR3 coding DNA: TGCAGTGCTAGTTTGGGGGGCCCTTCAGCAGATACGCAGTATTTT. This encodes CSASLGGPSADTQYF.

This clonotype appeared many times. This chain joins TRBV6-1 and TRBJ1-2; D ambiguous. V was clipped by 0 bases and J by 7 bases, with 9 bases between them. This CDR3 has 13 amino acids. Germline lookup yields CDR1 MNHNS and CDR2 SASEGT. The CDR3 reads CASSEAHEVGYTF. The CDR3 nucleotides read TGTGCCAGCAGTGAAGCGCACGAGGTTGGCTACACCTTC.

This clonotype was recorded at least ten times. The rearrangement links TRBV6-5 to TRBJ1-2; the match to TRBD1 covers 7 bases. V lost 7 bases to trimming and J lost 0 bases; unmatched junction nucleotides: 8. This CDR3 has 15 amino acids. CDR1 MNHEY and CDR2 SVGAGI come from the germline V gene. CDR3 nucleotides: TGTGCCAGCAAAACGGGGGACAGTTCTAACTATGGCTACACCTTC. This gives the protein CASKTGDSSNYGYTF.